The 14 T cell receptor beta chains reported below all come from one sample, sequenced in a study of beta chain features in type 1 diabetes (dated by TCRdb to 2016 to 2019). Results and caveats for the whole study, not just this receptor: In all four CD4+ subsets, TCRB CDR3 length was moderately but significantly shorter in type 1 diabetes patients.

The antigens of these receptors remain unknown. Libraries were prepared through the immunoSEQ multiplex PCR assay. The entire amount of isolated RNA was reverse transcribed using the High Capacity cDNA Reverse Transcription Kit, so the sequenced TCRB transcripts were expressed ones. TCRdb's version of the immuneACCESS table is confined to in-frame rearrangements and falls short of the full clone set. An unresolved V gene accounts for under half of the shortfall where checked; the remainder is of unknown origin. For this sample there are approximately 250,000 clones; 11% appear just once. The ten largest clones capture roughly 0.017% of the sample. The source material was naive CD4+ T cells from blood. The sample's cell subset or site label is to be understood as: true naive CD4+ T cells. Receptor source: a man aged 25 to 45 with type 1 diabetes.

This clone has more than one count but fewer than ten. The rearrangement links TRBV29-1 to TRBJ2-7; 8 bases match TRBD1. There are 12 residues in the CDR3. Germline V gene sequence: CDR1 SQVTM, CDR2 ANQGSEA. The ends lost 6 bases at V and 5 bases at J; junction bases unmatched: 6. CDR3 nucleotides: TGCAGCGTCAGGACAGGGCGAAACGAGCAGTACTTC. The encoded protein is CSVRTGRNEQYF.

There are a few counts of this clone. The chain carries TRBV7-9 and TRBJ1-6; TRBD1 might be the D (5 bases). Germline V gene data show CDR1 as SEHNR and CDR2 as FQNEAQ (reference sequence). Trimming left V 2 bases short and J 3 bases short, with 11 bases between. This CDR3 is built from 16 residues. The CDR3 DNA reads TGTGCCAGCAGCTTACGGGGGGACCTCTATAATTCACCCCTCCACTTT. Its translation: CASSLRGDLYNSPLHF.

The chain has TRBV6-5 and TRBJ1-1, with 7 positions matching TRBD1. Looked up from germline, CDR1 is MNHEY and CDR2 is SVGAGI. V shed 2 bases, J shed 12 bases, and the junction held 6 bases outside the gene matches. The CDR3 loop spans 12 amino acids. The CDR3 is CASSYEQGVTFF. CDR3 nucleotide sequence: TGTGCCAGCAGTTACGAGCAGGGGGTGACTTTCTTT.

CDR3 loop: CASSVVGQGTDTQYF. CDR3 nucleotides: TGTGCCAGCAGCGTTGTGGGACAGGGAACAGATACGCAGTATTTT. V gene TRBV9 combines with J gene TRBJ2-3; TRBD1 aligns across 9 bases. Germline-derived CDR1 and CDR2 are SGDLS and YYNGEE. CDR3 length: 15 residues. The junction had 4 bases not matched to a gene; V was cut back by 2 bases and J by 3 bases.

The genes are TRBV5-6 and TRBJ2-3; 7 bases fit TRBD1. Germline CDR1 and CDR2: SGHDT and YYEEEE. CDR3 size: 14 residues. With 10 bases clipped from V and 0 bases from J, the junction kept 8 bases outside the gene matches. The chain's CDR3 is CAGGRQGSTDTQYF. The CDR3 DNA follows: TGTGCCGGGGGTAGACAGGGAAGCACAGATACGCAGTATTTT.

The chain employs TRBV13 and TRBJ2-4, with a weak D call TRBD1 (6 bases). CDR1 PRHDT and CDR2 FYEKMQ come from the germline V gene (reference sequence). Trimming removed 5 bases from V and 5 bases from J, with 16 bases in between. CDR3 length: 15 residues. DNA of the CDR3: TGTGCCAGCAGCGCCGTCTCAGGGGTGGAAAACATTCAGTACTTC. Translating it yields CASSAVSGVENIQYF.

Only a few counts were recorded for this clone. J is TRBJ1-4 and V is TRBV2; D is uncertain. V was pared by 0 bases and J by 13 bases, with 15 bases between. The CDR3 contains 14 residues. The germline V gene has CDR1 SNHLY and CDR2 FYNNEI. The CDR3 DNA reads TGTGCCAGCAGTGAAGCGATGGGCGGAGGGCGACTGTTTTTT. Translated, it gives CASSEAMGGGRLFF.

This clone was seen a few times. CDR3 in amino acids: CASSQDPGMNNQPQHF. The CDR3, as DNA: TGCGCCAGCAGCCAAGATCCCGGGATGAACAATCAGCCCCAGCATTTT. The genes are TRBV4-1 and TRBJ1-5, with no clear D. There are 16 residues in the CDR3. Germline V lookup: CDR1 MGHRA, CDR2 YSYEKL. The V and J ends lost 0 bases and 3 bases respectively, with 12 bases between them.

CDR3 in amino acids: CASSETGLGSPLHF. CDR3 sequence (DNA): TGTGCCAGCAGTGAGACAGGGCTAGGTTCACCCCTCCACTTT. V and J are TRBV25-1 and TRBJ1-6; 7 bases map to TRBD1. Trimming cost V 3 bases and J 9 bases; bases outside gene matches: 5. CDR3 length: 14 residues. Looked up from germline, CDR1 is MGHDK and CDR2 is SYGVNS.

The chain combines TRBV29-1 with TRBJ2-1; D is undetermined. The CDR3 is made up of 13 amino acids. The ends were cut back, 6 bases at V and 3 bases at J, with 12 bases in the middle. The germline V gene encodes CDR1 SQVTM and CDR2 ANQGSEA. The CDR3: CSVRRDNYNEQFF. CDR3 coding DNA: TGCAGCGTCCGCCGAGACAACTACAATGAGCAGTTCTTC.

This clone occurred a few times. The chain couples TRBV28 to TRBJ2-5, with 8 nucleotides matching TRBD2. The CDR3 extends over 14 amino acids. The germline V gene has CDR1 MDHEN and CDR2 SYDVKM. Unmatched junction bases numbered 3, after V lost 2 bases and J lost 4 bases. The CDR3 DNA follows: TGTGCCAGCAGTTTACGGACTAGCCGAGAGACCCAGTACTTC. The encoded protein is CASSLRTSRETQYF.

The rearrangement joins TRBV7-8 to TRBJ1-5; the D is unclear. The CDR3 is 12 amino acids. V shed 2 bases and J shed 9 bases, with 8 bases lying between them. Germline loops: CDR1 SGHVS, CDR2 FQNEAQ. CDR3 nucleotide sequence: TGTGCCAGCAGCTTACCTGGGCGGCCCCAGCATTTT. This gives the protein CASSLPGRPQHF.

The CDR3 spells CASSLGTTGRETQYF. The CDR3 nucleotides are TGTGCCAGCAGCTTAGGGACGACAGGGAGGGAGACCCAGTACTTC. The chain has TRBV7-9 and TRBJ2-5; possibly TRBD1 for D (7 bases). The length of the CDR3 is 15 residues. The germline gives CDR1 SEHNR, CDR2 FQNEAQ (reference sequence). Trimming shortened V by 1 base and J by 5 bases, and 14 bases separated the two germline ends.

J is TRBJ2-7 and V is TRBV6-5; TRBD2 aligns across 8 bases. V shed 5 bases, J shed 10 bases, and the junction held 7 bases outside the gene matches. This CDR3 spans 12 amino acids. Germline assignment: CDR1 MNHEY and CDR2 SVGAGI. The CDR3: CASSDPGGKQYF. CDR3 in DNA: TGTGCCAGCAGTGACCCGGGGGGGAAACAGTACTTC.